This TCR beta chain comes out of a study of blood T cell repertoires in COVID-19. At the level of the study: Spain, Italy and the United States supplied samples that represented acute and convalescent COVID-19.

Original data processing: Estimates of nucleated cell counts were drawn from the amplification of reference gene primers. Libraries were prepared by immunoSEQ multiplex PCR; TCRdb keeps only in-frame clonotypes and omits some of them. The DNA was the basis for D and trimming; V, J and clone size are from that table. Of hundreds of thousands of clones in the sample, roughly nine tenths are singletons; the top ten hold 2.2%. Germline values: CDR1 GTSNPN, CDR2 SVGIG (reference sequence). CDR3 length equals 14 residues. Losses at the gene ends were 3 bases for V and 3 bases for J; bases not matched to a gene: 3.

The sequence was collected from a woman in her fifties or sixties who had recovered from COVID-19. The sequencing input was peripheral blood. The chain combines TRBV30 with TRBJ1-5; 9 bases are shared with TRBD1. CDR3 nucleotide sequence: TGTGCCTGGAGGGGGACAGGGACCAATCAGCCCCAGCATTTT. Its protein product is CAWRGTGTNQPQHF.